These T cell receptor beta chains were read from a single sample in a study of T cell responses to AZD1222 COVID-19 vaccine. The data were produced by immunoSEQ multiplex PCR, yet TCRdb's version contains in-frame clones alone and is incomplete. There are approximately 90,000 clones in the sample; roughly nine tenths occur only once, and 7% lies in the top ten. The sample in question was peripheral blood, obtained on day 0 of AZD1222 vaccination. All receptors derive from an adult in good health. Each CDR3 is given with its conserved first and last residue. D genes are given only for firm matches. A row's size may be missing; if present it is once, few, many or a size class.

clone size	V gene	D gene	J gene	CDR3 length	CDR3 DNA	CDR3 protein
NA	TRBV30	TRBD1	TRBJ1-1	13	TGTGCCTGTGGACAGGGGGGAAACACTGAAGCTTTCTTT	CACGQGGNTEAFF
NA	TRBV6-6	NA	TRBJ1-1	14	TGTGCCAGCGCCCCAGGGGCGATGAACACTGAAGCTTTCTTT	CASAPGAMNTEAFF
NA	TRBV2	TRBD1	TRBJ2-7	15	TGTGCCAGCAGACACCGGGACAGGGTGTTCAGCGAGCAGTACTTC	CASRHRDRVFSEQYF
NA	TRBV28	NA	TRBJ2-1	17	TGTGCCAGCAGGACAGTAAGGGGAGAGAGATCCTACAATGAGCAGTTCTTC	CASRTVRGERSYNEQFF
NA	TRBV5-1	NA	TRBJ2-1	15	TGCGCCAGCAGCCCCCGGGTTAGCGCACACAATGAGCAGTTCTTC	CASSPRVSAHNEQFF
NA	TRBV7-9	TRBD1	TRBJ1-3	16	TGTGCCAGCAGCCCACAGGGGGAACGACGCGGAAACACCATATATTTT	CASSPQGERRGNTIYF
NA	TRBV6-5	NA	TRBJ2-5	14	TGTGCCAGCAGTCATACAGGGGAGGGGGAGACCCAGTACTTC	CASSHTGEGETQYF
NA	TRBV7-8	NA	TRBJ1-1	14	TGTGCCAGCAGCTTAGGGGGGGGATCCACTGAAGCTTTCTTT	CASSLGGGSTEAFF
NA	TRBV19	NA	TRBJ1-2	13	TGTGCCAGTAGTACAACAGAGAGCTATGGCTACACCTTC	CASSTTESYGYTF
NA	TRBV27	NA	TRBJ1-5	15	TGTGCCAGCAGTCCCGCGGGGGGGAGCAATCAGCCCCAGCATTTT	CASSPAGGSNQPQHF
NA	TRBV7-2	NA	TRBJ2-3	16	TGTGCCAGCAGCTTAGGCGCGGGACCCGGCACAGATACGCAGTATTTT	CASSLGAGPGTDTQYF
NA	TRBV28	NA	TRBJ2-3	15	TGTGCCAGCTCCCCAATGAGGGGACTCACAGATACGCAGTATTTT	CASSPMRGLTDTQYF
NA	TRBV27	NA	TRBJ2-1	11	TGTGCCAGCAGTTTTTACAATGAGCAGTTCTTC	CASSFYNEQFF
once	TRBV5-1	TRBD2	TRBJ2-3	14	TGCGCCAGCAGCTTACTAGCGGAAACAGATACGCAGTATTTT	CASSLLAETDTQYF
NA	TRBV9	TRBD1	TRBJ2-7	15	TGTGCCAGCAGCTCCCACCTGGGACAGGGGAACGAGCAGTACTTC	CASSSHLGQGNEQYF
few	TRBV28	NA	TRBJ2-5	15	TGTGCCAGCAGTTCCCCGGGTAGCCGAGGGGTGACCCAGTACTTC	CASSSPGSRGVTQYF
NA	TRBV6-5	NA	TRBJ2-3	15	TGTGCCAGCAGTTACTTATCCGGTAGCACAGATACGCAGTATTTT	CASSYLSGSTDTQYF
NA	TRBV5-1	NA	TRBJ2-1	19	TGCGCCAGCAGCTTGGACGGGGGTCCGACCGTTAGCTCCTACAATGAGCAGTTCTTC	CASSLDGGPTVSSYNEQFF
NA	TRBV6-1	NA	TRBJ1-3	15	TGTGCCAGCAGTGAGAACTCAGGCCCTGGAAACACCATATATTTT	CASSENSGPGNTIYF
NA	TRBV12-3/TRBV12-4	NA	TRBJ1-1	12	TGTGCCAGCACCGGGGGAACAGCTGAAGCTTTCTTT	CASTGGTAEAFF
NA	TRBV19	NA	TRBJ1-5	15	TGTGCCAGTAGTATAGCAGGACAGATCAATCAGCCCCAGCATTTT	CASSIAGQINQPQHF
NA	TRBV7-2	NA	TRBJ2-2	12	TGTGCCAGCAGCTCCCTACCCGGGGAGCTGTTTTTT	CASSSLPGELFF
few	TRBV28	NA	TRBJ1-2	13	TGTGCCAGCAAATTAGGAGGGAGCTATGGCTACACCTTC	CASKLGGSYGYTF
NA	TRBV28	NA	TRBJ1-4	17	TGTGCCAGCAGTCCACGGAGGGCAGGAGTACGTAATGAAAAACTGTTTTTT	CASSPRRAGVRNEKLFF
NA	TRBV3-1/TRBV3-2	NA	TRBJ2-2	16	TGTGCCAGCAGCCAAGCGGGGTTGGCAGGGCTAGGGGAGCTGTTTTTT	CASSQAGLAGLGELFF
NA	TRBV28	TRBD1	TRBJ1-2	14	TGTGCCAGCAGTACAGGGGGAACGCACTATGGCTACACCTTC	CASSTGGTHYGYTF
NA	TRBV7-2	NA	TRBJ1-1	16	TGTGCCAGCAGCTTAGGGTGGGGTGGGAAGAACACTGAAGCTTTCTTT	CASSLGWGGKNTEAFF
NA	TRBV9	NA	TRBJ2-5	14	TGTGCCAGCAGCGACGGCGTTCCGGGGGAGACCCAGTACTTC	CASSDGVPGETQYF
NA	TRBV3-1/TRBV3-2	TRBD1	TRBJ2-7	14	TGTGCCAGCAGCCAAGGCAGGGGGCCCTACGAGCAGTACTTC	CASSQGRGPYEQYF
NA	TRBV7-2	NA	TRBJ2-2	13	TGTGCCAGCAGCTTTCACAACACCGGGGAGCTGTTTTTT	CASSFHNTGELFF
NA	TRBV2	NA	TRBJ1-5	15	TGTGCCAGCAGCGCCGAAGGGTGGCGCAATCAGCCCCAGCATTTT	CASSAEGWRNQPQHF
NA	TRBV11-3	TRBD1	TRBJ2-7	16	TGTGCCAGCATCCTCACACCGGGACAGGGGGATTACGAGCAGTACTTC	CASILTPGQGDYEQYF
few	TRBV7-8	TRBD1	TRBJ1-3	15	TGTGCCAGCAGCTTAGAAGGGGGCTTTGGAAACACCATATATTTT	CASSLEGGFGNTIYF
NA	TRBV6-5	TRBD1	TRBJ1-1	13	TGTGCCACCCTGACAGGGTGGAGCACTGAAGCTTTCTTT	CATLTGWSTEAFF
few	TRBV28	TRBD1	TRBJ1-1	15	TGTGCCAGCGTGAGACAGGGGGCTGGGAACACTGAAGCTTTCTTT	CASVRQGAGNTEAFF
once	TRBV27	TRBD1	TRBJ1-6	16	TGTGCCAGCAGAACACCGGGACAGGGACGCAATTCACCCCTCCACTTT	CASRTPGQGRNSPLHF
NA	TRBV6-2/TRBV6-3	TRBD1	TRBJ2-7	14	TGTGCCAGCAGTTACCCCGGGACAGGGTACGAGCAGTACTTC	CASSYPGTGYEQYF
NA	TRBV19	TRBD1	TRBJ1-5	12	TGTGCCAGTAGTGACAGGGATTTGCCCCAGCATTTT	CASSDRDLPQHF
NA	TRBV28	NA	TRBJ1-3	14	TGTGCCAGCAGTTTATTGACCTCTGGAAACACCATATATTTT	CASSLLTSGNTIYF
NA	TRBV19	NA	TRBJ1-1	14	TGTGCCAGTAGTATGGTACGGGCGAGTACTGAAGCTTTCTTT	CASSMVRASTEAFF
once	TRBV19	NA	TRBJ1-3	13	TGTGCCAGCCGTCGGTCGGGGGAAAACACCATATATTTT	CASRRSGENTIYF
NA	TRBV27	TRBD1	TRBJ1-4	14	TGTGCCAGCAGCTACAGGGGGTTGGGGGAAAAACTGTTTTTT	CASSYRGLGEKLFF